This T cell receptor (beta chain) was identified in a study of T cells in Graves' hyperthyroidism and ophthalmopathy. As for the study in general: Peripheral blood samples were taken at initial diagnosis, prior to any treatment.

Amplified TCR beta CDR3 regions came from RNA transcripts. The HTBI primer set served for first-round RT-PCR of the TCR CDR3. Each CDR3 protein is one row after TCRdb ran MiXCR on the multiplex PCR reads. Seen here are over 250,000 distinct CDR3 sequences, less than 30% observed once, and the top ten hold approximately 30%. In this sample, this clonotype turned up many times. CDR1 and CDR2 from the germline V gene are MNHEY and SMNVEV (reference sequence). Trimming took 7 bases from V and 7 from J, leaving 25 bases between them. The CDR3 totals 16 residues. Uncontrolled infection, other autoimmune disease, pregnancy or lactation barred patients from enrollment. Blood was sampled at initial diagnosis of hyperthyroidism, prior to onset of any ophthalmopathy symptoms.

The sample comprised blood. The clonotype was recovered from a man aged 35 to 55 with Graves' hyperthyroidism that later progressed to Graves' ophthalmopathy. The V gene is TRBV27, the J gene TRBJ1-2; no firm D call. In DNA form, the CDR3 reads TGTGCCAGCACCCGAGACCGGTGGGCAGCTCTTACTGGCTACACCTTC. Its translation is CASTRDRWAALTGYTF.